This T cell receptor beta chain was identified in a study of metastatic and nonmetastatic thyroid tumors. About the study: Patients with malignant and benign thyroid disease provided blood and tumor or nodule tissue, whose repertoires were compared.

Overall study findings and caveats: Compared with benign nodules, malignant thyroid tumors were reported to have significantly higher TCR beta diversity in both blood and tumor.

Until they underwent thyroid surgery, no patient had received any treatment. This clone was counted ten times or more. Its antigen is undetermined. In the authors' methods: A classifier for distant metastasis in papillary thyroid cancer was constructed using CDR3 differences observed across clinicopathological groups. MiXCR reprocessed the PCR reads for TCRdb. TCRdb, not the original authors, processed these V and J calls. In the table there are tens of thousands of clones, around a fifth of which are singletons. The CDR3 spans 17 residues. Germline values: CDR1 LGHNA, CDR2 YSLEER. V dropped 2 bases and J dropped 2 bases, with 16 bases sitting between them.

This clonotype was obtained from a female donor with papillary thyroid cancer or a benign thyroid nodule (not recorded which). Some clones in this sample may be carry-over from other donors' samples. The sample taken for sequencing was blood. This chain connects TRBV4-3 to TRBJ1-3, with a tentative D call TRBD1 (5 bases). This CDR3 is CASSQRLGGRAGNTIYF. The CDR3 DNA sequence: TGCGCCAGCAGCCAAAGACTCGGGGGGAGAGCTGGAAACACCATATATTTT.